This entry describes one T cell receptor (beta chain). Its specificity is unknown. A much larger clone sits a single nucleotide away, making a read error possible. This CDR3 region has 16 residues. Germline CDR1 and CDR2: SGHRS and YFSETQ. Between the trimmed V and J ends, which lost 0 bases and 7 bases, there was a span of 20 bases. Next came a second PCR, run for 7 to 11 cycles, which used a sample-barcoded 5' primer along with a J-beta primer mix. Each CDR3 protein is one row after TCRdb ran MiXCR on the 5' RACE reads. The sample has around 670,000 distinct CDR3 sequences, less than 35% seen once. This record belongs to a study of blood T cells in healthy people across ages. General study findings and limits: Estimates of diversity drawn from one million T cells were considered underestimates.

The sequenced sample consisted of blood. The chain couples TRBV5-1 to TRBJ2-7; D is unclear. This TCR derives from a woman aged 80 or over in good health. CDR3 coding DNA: TGCGCCAGCAGCTTGGGGCTGGGAAACTCCTACAATGAGCAGTACTTC. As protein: CASSLGLGNSYNEQYF.